This TCR beta chain was observed in a study of neurological immune-mediated disorders. Germline CDR1 SEHNR, CDR2 FQNEAQ (reference sequence). The V gene lost 5 bases and the J gene lost 1 base, with 9 bases spanning the gap. CDR3 size: 14 residues. This clonotype came up many times. The antigen is undetermined. General study findings and limits: The absence of shared CDR3 amino acid sequences among expanded clones across subjects suggests private repertoires in all groups.

Every sequencing run generated in excess of 190 million TCR-beta sequences. These sequences covered 15-18 subjects. TCRdb processed the 5' RACE reads anew with MiXCR; each CDR3 protein has one entry. The profile covers 59,000 or so distinct CDR3 sequences, with roughly 13% appearing a single time and about 11% taken by the ten largest. Material: PBMCs. This rearrangement joins TRBV7-9 to TRBJ2-4; D is unclear. This receptor was taken from a woman aged 60 to 75 with HTLV-1-associated myelopathy (HAM/TSP). CDR3 DNA: TGTGCCAGCAGCCCCAACTCCGCCAAAAACATTCAGTACTTC. This gives the protein CASSPNSAKNIQYF.